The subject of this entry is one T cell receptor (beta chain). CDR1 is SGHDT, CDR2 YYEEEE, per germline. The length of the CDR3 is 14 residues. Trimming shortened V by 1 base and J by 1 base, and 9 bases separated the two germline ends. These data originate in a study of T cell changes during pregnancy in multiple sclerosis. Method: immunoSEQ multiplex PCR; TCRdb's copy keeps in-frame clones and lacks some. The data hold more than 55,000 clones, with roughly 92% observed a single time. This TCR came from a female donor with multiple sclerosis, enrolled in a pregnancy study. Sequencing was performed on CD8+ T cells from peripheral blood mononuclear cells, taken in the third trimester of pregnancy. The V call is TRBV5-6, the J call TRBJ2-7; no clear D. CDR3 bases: TGTGCCAGCAGCTTGATGGGCAGATCCTACGAGCAGTACTTC. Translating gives CASSLMGRSYEQYF.